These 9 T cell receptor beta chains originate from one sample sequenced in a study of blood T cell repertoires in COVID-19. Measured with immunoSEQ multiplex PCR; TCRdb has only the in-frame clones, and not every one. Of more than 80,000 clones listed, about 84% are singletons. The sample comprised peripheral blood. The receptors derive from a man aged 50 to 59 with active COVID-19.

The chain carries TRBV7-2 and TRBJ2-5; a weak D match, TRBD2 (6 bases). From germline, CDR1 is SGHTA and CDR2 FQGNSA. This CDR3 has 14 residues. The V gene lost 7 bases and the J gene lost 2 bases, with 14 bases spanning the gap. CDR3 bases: TGTGCCAGCACCCTTAGCGGTGCTCAAGAGACCCAGTACTTC. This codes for CASTLSGAQETQYF.

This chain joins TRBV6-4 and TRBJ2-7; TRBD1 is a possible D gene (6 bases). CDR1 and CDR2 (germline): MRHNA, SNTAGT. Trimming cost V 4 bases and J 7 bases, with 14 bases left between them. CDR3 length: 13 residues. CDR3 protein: CASSGQAGGEQYF. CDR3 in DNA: TGTGCCAGCAGTGGACAGGCGGGCGGGGAGCAGTACTTC.

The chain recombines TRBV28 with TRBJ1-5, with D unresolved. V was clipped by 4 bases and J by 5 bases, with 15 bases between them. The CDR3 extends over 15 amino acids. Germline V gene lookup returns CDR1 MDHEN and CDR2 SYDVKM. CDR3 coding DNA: TGTGCCAGCAGTTCGCCCGGACTGTTTTATCAGCCCCAGCATTTT. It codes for CASSSPGLFYQPQHF.

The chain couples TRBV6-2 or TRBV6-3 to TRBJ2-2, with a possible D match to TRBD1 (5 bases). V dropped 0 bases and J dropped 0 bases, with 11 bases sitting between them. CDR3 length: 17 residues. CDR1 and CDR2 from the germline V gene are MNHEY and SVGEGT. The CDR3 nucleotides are TGTGCCAGCAGTTACTCGAGAGAAGGGGCGAACACCGGGGAGCTGTTTTTT. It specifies CASSYSREGANTGELFF.

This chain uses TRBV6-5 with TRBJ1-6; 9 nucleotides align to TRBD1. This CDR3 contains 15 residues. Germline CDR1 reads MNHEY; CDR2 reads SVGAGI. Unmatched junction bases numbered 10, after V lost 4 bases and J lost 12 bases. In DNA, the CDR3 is TGTGCCAGCAGTTCCCAGGGACAGGGATTTCGACCCCTCCACTTT. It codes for CASSSQGQGFRPLHF.

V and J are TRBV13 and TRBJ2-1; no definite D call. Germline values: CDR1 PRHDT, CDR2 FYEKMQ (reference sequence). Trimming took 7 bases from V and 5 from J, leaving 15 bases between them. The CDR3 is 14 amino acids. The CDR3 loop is CASTLGRSHNEQFF. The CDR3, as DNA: TGTGCCAGCACCCTAGGTCGTAGCCACAATGAGCAGTTCTTC. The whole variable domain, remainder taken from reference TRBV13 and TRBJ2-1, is AAGVIQSPRHLIKEKRETATLKCYPIPRHDTVYWYQQGPGQDPQFLISFYEKMQSDKGSIPDRFSAQQFSDYHSELNMSSLELGDSALYFCASTLGRSHNEQFFGPGTRLTVL.

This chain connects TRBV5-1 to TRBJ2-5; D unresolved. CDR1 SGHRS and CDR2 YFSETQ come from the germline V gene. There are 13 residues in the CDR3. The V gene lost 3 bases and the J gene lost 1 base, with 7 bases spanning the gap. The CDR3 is CASSSLIQETQYF. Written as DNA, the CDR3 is TGCGCCAGCAGCTCACTAATCCAAGAGACCCAGTACTTC.

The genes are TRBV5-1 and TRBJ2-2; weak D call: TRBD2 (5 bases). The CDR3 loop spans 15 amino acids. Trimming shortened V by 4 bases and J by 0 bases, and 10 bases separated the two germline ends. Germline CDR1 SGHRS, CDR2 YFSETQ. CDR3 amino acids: CASSPTGANTGELFF. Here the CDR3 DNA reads TGCGCCAGCAGCCCCACCGGGGCGAACACCGGGGAGCTGTTTTTT.

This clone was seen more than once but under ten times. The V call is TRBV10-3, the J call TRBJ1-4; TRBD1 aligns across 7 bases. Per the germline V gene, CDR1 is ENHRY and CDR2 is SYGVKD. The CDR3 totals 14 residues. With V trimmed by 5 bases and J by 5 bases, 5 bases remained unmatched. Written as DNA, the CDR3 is TGTGCCATCAGTTCGGGACAGATGAATGAAAAACTGTTTTTT. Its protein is CAISSGQMNEKLFF.